Described below is a single T cell receptor (beta chain) sequence and its context. Its target is not known. The source of the sample is a study of T cell responses to AZD1222 COVID-19 vaccine. Study-wide background: Second-dose intervals near 4 or 12 weeks were combined. Study-wide findings and caveats: The CD4 TCRs associated with vaccination extended across spike and predominated at 160-218 and 743-854.

Profiled with immunoSEQ multiplex PCR; TCRdb holds only in-frame clones, not every one. The sample has just under 100,000 clones, around nine tenths seen once. This sequence was found in an adult in good health. The material was peripheral blood, obtained on day 0 of AZD1222 vaccination.

In DNA form, the CDR3 reads TGCAGCGTTCGAGCGCCGGGAAACACCATATATTTT. Its translation: CSVRAPGNTIYF. The V and J genes are TRBV29-1 and TRBJ1-3; D uncertain. The V and J ends lost 5 bases and 4 bases respectively, with 9 bases between them. This CDR3 region has 12 residues. Germline CDR1 and CDR2: SQVTM and ANQGSEA.